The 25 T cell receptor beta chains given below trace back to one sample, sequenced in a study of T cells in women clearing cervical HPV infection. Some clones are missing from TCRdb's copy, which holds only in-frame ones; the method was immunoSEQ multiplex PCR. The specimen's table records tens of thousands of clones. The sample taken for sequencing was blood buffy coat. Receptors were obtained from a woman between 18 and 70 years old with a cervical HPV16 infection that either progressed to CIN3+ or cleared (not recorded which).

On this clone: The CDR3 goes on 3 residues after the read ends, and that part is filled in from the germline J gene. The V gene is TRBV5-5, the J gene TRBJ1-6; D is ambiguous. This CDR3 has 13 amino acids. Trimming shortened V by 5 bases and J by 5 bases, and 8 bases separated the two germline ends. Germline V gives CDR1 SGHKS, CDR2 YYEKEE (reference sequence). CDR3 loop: CASRQVDNSPLHF. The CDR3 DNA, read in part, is TGTGCCAGCAGGCAGGTTGATAATTCACCC.

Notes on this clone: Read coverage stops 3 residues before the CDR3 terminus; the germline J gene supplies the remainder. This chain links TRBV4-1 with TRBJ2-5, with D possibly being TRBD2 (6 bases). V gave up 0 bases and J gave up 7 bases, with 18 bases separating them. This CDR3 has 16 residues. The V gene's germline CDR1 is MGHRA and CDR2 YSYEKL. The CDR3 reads CASSQDRTPQEGTQYF. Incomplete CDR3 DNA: TGCGCCAGCAGCCAAGATCGAACCCCTCAGGAGGGGACC.

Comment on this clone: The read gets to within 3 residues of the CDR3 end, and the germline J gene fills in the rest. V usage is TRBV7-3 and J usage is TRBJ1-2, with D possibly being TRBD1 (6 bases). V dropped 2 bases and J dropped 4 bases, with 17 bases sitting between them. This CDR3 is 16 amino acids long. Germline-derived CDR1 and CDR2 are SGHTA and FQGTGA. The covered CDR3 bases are TGTGCCAGCAGCTTAGCTGGGGGCCACGACTTCTATGGC. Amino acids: CASSLAGGHDFYG. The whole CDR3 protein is CASSLAGGHDFYGYTF.

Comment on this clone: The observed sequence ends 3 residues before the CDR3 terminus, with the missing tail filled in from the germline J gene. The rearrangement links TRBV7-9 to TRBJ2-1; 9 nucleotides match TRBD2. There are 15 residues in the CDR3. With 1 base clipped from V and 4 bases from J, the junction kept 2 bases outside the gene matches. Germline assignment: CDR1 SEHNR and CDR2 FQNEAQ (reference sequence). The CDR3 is CASSLVAGVYNEQFF. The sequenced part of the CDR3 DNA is TGTGCCAGCAGCTTAGTAGCGGGGGTTTACAATGAG.

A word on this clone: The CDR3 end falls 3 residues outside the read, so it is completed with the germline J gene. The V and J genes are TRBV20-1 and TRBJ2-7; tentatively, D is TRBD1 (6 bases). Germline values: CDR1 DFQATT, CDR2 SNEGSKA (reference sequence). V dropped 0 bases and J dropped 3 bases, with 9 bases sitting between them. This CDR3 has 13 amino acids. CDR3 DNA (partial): TGCAGTGCTAGAGAGGGCAGGGGCTACGAG. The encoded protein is CSAREGRGYE. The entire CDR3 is CSAREGRGYEQYF.

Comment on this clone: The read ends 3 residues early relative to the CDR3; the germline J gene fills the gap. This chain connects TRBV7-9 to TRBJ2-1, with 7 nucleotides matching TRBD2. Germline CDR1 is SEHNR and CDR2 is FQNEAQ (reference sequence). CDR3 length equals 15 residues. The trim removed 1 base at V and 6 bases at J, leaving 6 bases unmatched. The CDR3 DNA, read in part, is TGTGCCAGCAGCTTAGGGCTAGCGGTCGGCAATGAG. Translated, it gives CASSLGLAVGNE. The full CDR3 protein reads CASSLGLAVGNEQFF.

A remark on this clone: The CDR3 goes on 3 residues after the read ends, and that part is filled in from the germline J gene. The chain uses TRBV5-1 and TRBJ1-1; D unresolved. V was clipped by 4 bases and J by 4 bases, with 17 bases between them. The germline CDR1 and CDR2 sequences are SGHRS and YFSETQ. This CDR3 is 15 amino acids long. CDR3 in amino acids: CASSPQVGSLTEAFF. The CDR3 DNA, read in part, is TGCGCCAGCAGCCCCCAGGTTGGATCCCTCACTGAA.

The CDR3 bases that were read are TGTGCCAGCAGCTCGCACGAGCCGGGACAGATATACAATGAG. It yields the protein CASSSHEPGQIYNE. The CDR3 as a whole reads CASSSHEPGQIYNEQFF. The chain links TRBV7-6 to TRBJ2-1, with 7 bases identical to TRBD1. The read ends 3 residues early relative to the CDR3; the germline J gene fills the gap. V dropped 4 bases and J dropped 4; count of bases not matched to a gene: 13. This CDR3 comprises 17 residues. CDR1 is SGHVS, CDR2 FNYEAQ, per germline.

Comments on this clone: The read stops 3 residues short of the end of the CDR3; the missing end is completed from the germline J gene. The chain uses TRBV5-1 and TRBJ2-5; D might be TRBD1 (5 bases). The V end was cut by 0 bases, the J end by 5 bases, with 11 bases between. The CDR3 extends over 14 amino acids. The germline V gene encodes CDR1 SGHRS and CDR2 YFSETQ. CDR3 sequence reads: CASSLGAGLETQYF. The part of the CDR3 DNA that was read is TGCGCCAGCAGCTTGGGGGCAGGGCTGGAGACC.

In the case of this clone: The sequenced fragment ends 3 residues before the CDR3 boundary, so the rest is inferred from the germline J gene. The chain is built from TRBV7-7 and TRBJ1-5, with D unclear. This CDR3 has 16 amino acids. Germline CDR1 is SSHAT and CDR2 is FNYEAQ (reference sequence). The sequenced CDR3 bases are TGTGCCAGCAGCCCCGGACTAGCGGGAAGCACAGATCCC. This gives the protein CASSPGLAGSTDP. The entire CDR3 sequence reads CASSPGLAGSTDPQHF.

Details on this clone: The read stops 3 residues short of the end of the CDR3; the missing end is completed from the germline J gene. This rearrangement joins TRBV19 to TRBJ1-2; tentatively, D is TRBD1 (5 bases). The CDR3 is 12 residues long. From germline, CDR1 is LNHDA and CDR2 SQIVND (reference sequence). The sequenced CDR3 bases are TGTGCCAGTAGTCGGACAACCTACGAC. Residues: CASSRTTYD. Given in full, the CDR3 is CASSRTTYDYTF. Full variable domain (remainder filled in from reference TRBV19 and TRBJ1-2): DGGITQSPKYLFRKEGQNVTLSCEQNLNHDAMYWYRQDPGQGLRLIYYSQIVNDFQKGDIAEGYSVSREKKESFPLTVTSAQKNPTAFYLCASSRTTYDYTFGSGTRLTVV.

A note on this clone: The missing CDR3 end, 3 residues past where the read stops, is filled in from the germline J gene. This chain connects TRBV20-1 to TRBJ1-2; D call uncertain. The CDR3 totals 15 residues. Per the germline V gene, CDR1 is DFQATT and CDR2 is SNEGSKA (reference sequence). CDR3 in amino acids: CSARDLRGPIGGYTF. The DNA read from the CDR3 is TGCAGTGCTAGAGATCTCCGGGGTCCGATCGGGGGC.

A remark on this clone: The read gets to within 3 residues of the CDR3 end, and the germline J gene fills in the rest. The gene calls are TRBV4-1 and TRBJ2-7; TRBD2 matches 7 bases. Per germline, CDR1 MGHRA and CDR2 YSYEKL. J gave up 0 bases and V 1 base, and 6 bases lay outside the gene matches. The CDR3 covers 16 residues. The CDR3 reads CASSQVPSGSSYEQYF. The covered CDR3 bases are TGCGCCAGCAGCCAAGTCCCTAGCGGCAGCTCCTACGAG.

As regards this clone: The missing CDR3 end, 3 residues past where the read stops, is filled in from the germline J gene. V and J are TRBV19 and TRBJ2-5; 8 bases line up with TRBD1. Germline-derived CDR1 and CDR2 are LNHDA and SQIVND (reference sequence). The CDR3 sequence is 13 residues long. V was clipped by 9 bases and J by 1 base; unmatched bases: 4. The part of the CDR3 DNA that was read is TGTGCCAGCTCGACAGGGGTCCAAGAGACC. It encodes CASSTGVQET. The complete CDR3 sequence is CASSTGVQETQYF.

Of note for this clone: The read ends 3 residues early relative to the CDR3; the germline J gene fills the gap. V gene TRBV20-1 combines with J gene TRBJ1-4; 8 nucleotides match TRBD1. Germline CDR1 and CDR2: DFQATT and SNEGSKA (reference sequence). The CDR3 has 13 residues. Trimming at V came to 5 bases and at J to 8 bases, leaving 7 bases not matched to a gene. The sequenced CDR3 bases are TGCAGTGCTCCCCAGGGGGCGCAAGAAAAA. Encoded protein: CSAPQGAQEK. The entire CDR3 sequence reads CSAPQGAQEKLFF.

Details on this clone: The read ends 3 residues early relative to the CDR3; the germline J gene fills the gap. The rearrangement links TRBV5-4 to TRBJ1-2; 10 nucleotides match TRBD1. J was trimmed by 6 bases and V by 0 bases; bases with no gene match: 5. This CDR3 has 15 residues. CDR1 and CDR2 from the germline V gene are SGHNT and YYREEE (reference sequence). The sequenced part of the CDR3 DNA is TGTGCCAGCAGCTTGGGGATTGACAGGGGGCATGGC. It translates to CASSLGIDRGHG. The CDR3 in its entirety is CASSLGIDRGHGYTF.

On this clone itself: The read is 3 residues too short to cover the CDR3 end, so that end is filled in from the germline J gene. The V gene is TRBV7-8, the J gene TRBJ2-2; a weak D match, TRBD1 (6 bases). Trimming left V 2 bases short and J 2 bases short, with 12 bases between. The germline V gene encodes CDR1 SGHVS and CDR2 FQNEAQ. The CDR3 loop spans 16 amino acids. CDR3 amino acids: CASSLNGRGNTGELFF. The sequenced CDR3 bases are TGTGCCAGCAGCTTAAACGGCAGGGGAAACACCGGGGAG. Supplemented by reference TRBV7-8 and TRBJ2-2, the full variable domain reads GAGVSQSPRYKVAKRGQDVALRCDPISGHVSLFWYQQALGQGPEFLTYFQNEAQLDKSGLPSDRFFAERPEGSVSTLKIQRTQQEDSAVYLCASSLNGRGNTGELFFGEGSRLTVL.

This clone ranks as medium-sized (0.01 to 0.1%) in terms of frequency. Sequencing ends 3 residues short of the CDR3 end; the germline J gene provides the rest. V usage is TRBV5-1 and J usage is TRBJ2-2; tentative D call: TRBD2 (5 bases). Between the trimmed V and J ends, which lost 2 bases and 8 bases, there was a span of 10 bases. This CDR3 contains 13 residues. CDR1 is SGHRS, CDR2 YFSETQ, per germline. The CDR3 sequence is CASSFGVSGELFF. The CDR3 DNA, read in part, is TGCGCCAGCAGCTTCGGGGTATCGGGGGAG.

CDR3 sequence: CASRPPTGEKLFF. The part of the CDR3 DNA that was read is TGTGCCAGCAGACCGCCTACAGGGGAAAAA. The V and J genes are TRBV7-2 and TRBJ1-4; D may be TRBD1 (6 bases). The CDR3 end lies 3 residues beyond the end of the read and is filled in from the germline J gene. This CDR3 region has 13 residues. Germline V lookup: CDR1 SGHTA, CDR2 FQGNSA. V was cut by 6 bases and J by 8 bases, with 13 bases left in between.

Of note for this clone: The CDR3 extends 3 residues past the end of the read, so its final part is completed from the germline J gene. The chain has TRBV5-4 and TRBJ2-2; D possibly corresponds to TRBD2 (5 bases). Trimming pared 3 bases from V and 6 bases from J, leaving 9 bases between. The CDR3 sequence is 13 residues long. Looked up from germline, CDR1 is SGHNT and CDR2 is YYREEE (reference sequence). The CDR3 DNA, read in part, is TGTGCCAGCAGCTATCGGGGAGCCGGGGAG. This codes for CASSYRGAGE. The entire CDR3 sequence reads CASSYRGAGELFF.

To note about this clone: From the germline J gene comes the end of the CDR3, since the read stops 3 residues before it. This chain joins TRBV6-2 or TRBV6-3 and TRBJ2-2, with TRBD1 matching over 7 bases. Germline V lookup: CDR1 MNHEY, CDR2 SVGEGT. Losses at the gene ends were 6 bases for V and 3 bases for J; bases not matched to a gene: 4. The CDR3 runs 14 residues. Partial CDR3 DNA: TGTGCCAGCAGGGATACAGGGGACACCGGGGAG. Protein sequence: CASRDTGDTGE. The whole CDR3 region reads CASRDTGDTGELFF.

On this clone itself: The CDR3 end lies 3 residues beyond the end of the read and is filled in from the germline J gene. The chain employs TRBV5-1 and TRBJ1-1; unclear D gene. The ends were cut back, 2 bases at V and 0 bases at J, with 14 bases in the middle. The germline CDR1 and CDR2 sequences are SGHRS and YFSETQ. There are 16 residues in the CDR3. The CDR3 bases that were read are TGCGCCAGCAGCTTCCACCACAGAGAAATGAACACTGAA. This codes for CASSFHHREMNTE. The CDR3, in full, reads CASSFHHREMNTEAFF.

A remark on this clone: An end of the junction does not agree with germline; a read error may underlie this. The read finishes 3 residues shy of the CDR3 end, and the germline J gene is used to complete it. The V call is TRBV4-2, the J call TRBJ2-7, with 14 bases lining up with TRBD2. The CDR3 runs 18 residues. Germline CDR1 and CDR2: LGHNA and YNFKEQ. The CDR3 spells CASSQGPGLAGERDEQYF. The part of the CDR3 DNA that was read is TGCGCCAGCAGCCAAGGCCCGGGACTAGCGGGAGAAAGGGACGAG.

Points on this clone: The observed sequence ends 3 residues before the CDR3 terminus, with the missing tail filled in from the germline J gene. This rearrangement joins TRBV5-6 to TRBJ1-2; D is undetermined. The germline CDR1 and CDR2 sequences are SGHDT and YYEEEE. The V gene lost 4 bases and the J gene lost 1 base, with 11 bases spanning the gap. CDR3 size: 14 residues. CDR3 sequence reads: CASSHLVLNYGYTF. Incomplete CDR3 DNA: TGTGCCAGCAGCCACTTGGTCCTTAACTATGGC.

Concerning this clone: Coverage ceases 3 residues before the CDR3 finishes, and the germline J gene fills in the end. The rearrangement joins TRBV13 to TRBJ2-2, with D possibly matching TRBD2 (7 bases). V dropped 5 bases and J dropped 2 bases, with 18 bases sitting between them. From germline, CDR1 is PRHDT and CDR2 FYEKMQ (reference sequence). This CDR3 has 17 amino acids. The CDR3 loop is CASSHAAAGANTGELFF. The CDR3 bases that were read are TGTGCCAGCAGCCACGCCGCCGCGGGGGCCAACACCGGGGAG.